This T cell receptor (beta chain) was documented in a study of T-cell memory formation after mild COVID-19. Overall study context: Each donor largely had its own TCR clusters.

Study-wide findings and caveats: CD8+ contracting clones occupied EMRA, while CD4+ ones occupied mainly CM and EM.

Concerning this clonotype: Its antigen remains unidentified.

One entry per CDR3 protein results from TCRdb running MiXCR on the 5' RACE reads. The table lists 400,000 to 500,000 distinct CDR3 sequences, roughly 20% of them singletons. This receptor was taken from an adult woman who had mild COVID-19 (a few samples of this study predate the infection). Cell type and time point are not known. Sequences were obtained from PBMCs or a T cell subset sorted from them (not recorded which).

The CDR3 spells CASSLAPHYSNQPQHF. The DNA for the CDR3 is TGTGCCAGCAGCTTGGCCCCGCACTATAGCAATCAGCCCCAGCATTTT. This rearrangement joins TRBV5-5 to TRBJ1-5, with D hard to call. V lost 0 bases, J lost 0 bases, and 10 bases lay in between. This CDR3 spans 16 amino acids. Per the germline V gene, CDR1 is SGHKS and CDR2 is YYEKEE (reference sequence). Full variable domain (missing parts from reference TRBV5-5 and TRBJ1-5): DAGVTQSPTHLIKTRGQQVTLRCSPISGHKSVSWYQQVLGQGPQFIFQYYEKEERGRGNFPDRFSARQFPNYSSELNVNALLLGDSALYLCASSLAPHYSNQPQHFGDGTRLSIL.